These 18 T cell receptor beta chains were sequenced from one sample in a study of shared clonotypes between healthy human individuals. The repertoire was sequenced with immunoSEQ multiplex PCR; TCRdb's copy has only in-frame clones and lacks some. The table lists millions of clones, 90% to 95% of them singletons. Sequencing was carried out using naive CD4+ T cells sorted from blood. Sample subset: CD45RA+ positively selected. The receptor set was obtained from a man younger than 35 in good health.

The rearrangement uses TRBV11-2 and TRBJ2-5, with D possibly matching TRBD2 (5 bases). V lost 0 bases to trimming and J lost 5 bases, with 13 bases between them. There are 15 residues in the CDR3. The V gene's germline CDR1 is SGHAT and CDR2 FQNNGV. The CDR3 sequence is CASSLEGRDRETQYF. The DNA for the CDR3 is TGTGCCAGCAGCTTAGAAGGGAGAGACCGGGAGACCCAGTACTTC.

V usage is TRBV7-2 and J usage is TRBJ2-3, with D unclear. V dropped 7 bases and J dropped 0 bases, with 11 bases sitting between them. Germline CDR1 reads SGHTA; CDR2 reads FQGNSA. The CDR3 loop spans 14 amino acids. DNA for the CDR3: TGTGCCAGCACTTTGGCAGAAAGCACAGATACGCAGTATTTT. This encodes CASTLAESTDTQYF.

V gene TRBV7-9 combines with J gene TRBJ2-2; D ambiguous. CDR1 and CDR2 from the germline V gene are SEHNR and FQNEAQ (reference sequence). Trimming left V 5 bases short and J 10 bases short, with 5 bases between. The CDR3 runs 10 residues. This CDR3 is CASSPQELFF. The CDR3 nucleotides are TGTGCCAGCAGCCCCCAGGAGCTGTTTTTT.

V usage is TRBV29-1 and J usage is TRBJ2-5; 9 nucleotides align to TRBD2. The trim removed 3 bases at V and 5 bases at J, leaving 4 bases unmatched. Germline V lookup: CDR1 SQVTM, CDR2 ANQGSEA. CDR3 length equals 13 residues. The CDR3 region is CSVERSGGETQYF. Written as DNA, the CDR3 is TGCAGCGTTGAGCGTAGCGGGGGTGAGACCCAGTACTTC.

The chain is built from TRBV7-9 and TRBJ2-2; a possible D gene is TRBD2 (7 bases). CDR1 SEHNR and CDR2 FQNEAQ come from the germline V gene (reference sequence). V was cut by 5 bases and J by 4 bases, with 14 bases left in between. This CDR3 spans 15 amino acids. As DNA, the CDR3 is TGTGCCAGCAGCGAGGGGGGGGGCCCCACCGGGGAGCTGTTTTTT. Translating gives CASSEGGGPTGELFF.

V is TRBV7-9 and J is TRBJ1-4; a possible D gene is TRBD1 (5 bases). CDR1 and CDR2 from the germline V gene are SEHNR and FQNEAQ (reference sequence). The V and J ends lost 1 base and 0 bases respectively, with 12 bases between them. CDR3 length equals 17 residues. CDR3 region: CASSLGQGIATNEKLFF. CDR3 sequence (DNA): TGTGCCAGCAGCTTAGGTCAGGGAATAGCAACTAATGAAAAACTGTTTTTT. Combining the CDR3 with reference TRBV7-9 and TRBJ1-4 gives the whole variable domain DTGVSQNPRHKITKRGQNVTFRCDPISEHNRLYWYRQTLGQGPEFLTYFQNEAQLEKSRLLSDRFSAERPKGSFSTLEIQRTEQGDSAMYLCASSLGQGIATNEKLFFGSGTQLSVL.

Details on this clone: The sample has other DNA sequences that encode this CDR3 too. This rearrangement joins TRBV5-1 to TRBJ2-1; D possibly uses TRBD1 or TRBD2 (5 bases each). Per germline, CDR1 SGHRS and CDR2 YFSETQ. Trimming took off 3 bases at V and 5 bases at J, with 9 bases between the two ends. The CDR3 extends over 13 amino acids. CDR3 DNA: TGCGCCAGCAGCTGGGGACGGAACAATGAGCAGTTCTTC. Encoded protein: CASSWGRNNEQFF.

The CDR3 DNA reads as TGTGCCAGCAGTTTATCTCGTAGGGCCTATGGCTACACCTTC. This sequence encodes CASSLSRRAYGYTF. The chain uses TRBV27 and TRBJ1-2; D is ambiguous. The germline gives CDR1 MNHEY, CDR2 SMNVEV (reference sequence). V was shortened by 0 bases and J by 4 bases, with 9 bases between the two germline ends. This CDR3 is 14 amino acids long.

This rearrangement joins TRBV2 to TRBJ1-2, with D maybe TRBD1 (6 bases). V was shortened by 7 bases and J by 3 bases, with 15 bases between the two germline ends. Germline assignment: CDR1 SNHLY and CDR2 FYNNEI. CDR3 length: 14 residues. DNA of the CDR3: TGTGCCAGCACCGACCAGGGGCCCGACTATGGCTACACCTTC. Protein: CASTDQGPDYGYTF.

This clone has a single count. V is TRBV21-1 and J is TRBJ2-7; the D call TRBD2 from the table was never checked on the DNA. TRBV21-1 counts as a pseudogene. CDR3 length equals 17 residues. The CDR3 reads CASSKNSGGDRPYEQYF. Written as DNA, the CDR3 is TGTGCCAGCAGCAAAAATAGCGGGGGGGACAGACCGTACGAGCAGTACTTC.

V gene TRBV19 combines with J gene TRBJ2-7; tentatively, D is TRBD2 (6 bases). Trimming pared 9 bases from V and 3 bases from J, leaving 21 bases between. The germline V gene has CDR1 LNHDA and CDR2 SQIVND (reference sequence). This CDR3 region has 15 residues. The CDR3 protein is CASLQEGVCLYEQYF. The CDR3 coding sequence is TGTGCCAGCCTGCAGGAGGGAGTTTGCCTCTACGAGCAGTACTTC.

The chain carries TRBV7-2 and TRBJ2-5, with 12 bases fitting TRBD2. The germline V gene has CDR1 SGHTA and CDR2 FQGNSA. There are 18 residues in the CDR3. The V segment lost 1 base and the J segment 0 bases; nucleotides outside the gene matches: 6. The CDR3 DNA reads TGTGCCAGCAGCTTAGTGCACCTAGCGGGAGGGTACCAAGAGACCCAGTACTTC. This codes for CASSLVHLAGGYQETQYF.

This clone was counted only a few times. The genes are TRBV30 and TRBJ1-1; weak D call: TRBD1 (6 bases). CDR3 size: 14 residues. Trimming left V 2 bases short and J 5 bases short, with 15 bases between. CDR1 GTSNPN and CDR2 SVGIG come from the germline V gene (reference sequence). CDR3 sequence reads: CAWSSAGAGTEAFF. The CDR3 nucleotides are TGTGCCTGGAGTTCCGCGGGGGCCGGGACTGAAGCTTTCTTT.

V gene TRBV10-3 combines with J gene TRBJ1-1; maybe TRBD1 (6 bases). CDR1 ENHRY and CDR2 SYGVKD come from the germline V gene. The ends were cut back, 8 bases at V and 1 base at J, with 11 bases in the middle. The CDR3 has 13 residues. The CDR3 region is CAISRGENTEAFF. As DNA, the CDR3 is TGTGCCATCTCTAGGGGGGAGAACACTGAAGCTTTCTTT.

Regarding this clone: Other nucleotide sequences from this sample produce the same CDR3. The CDR3 nucleotides read TGTGCCAGCAGCTCGACAGGTGTCACTGAAGCTTTCTTT. Translated, it gives CASSSTGVTEAFF. The chain has TRBV7-9 and TRBJ1-1; tentative D call: TRBD1 (6 bases). V dropped 4 bases and J dropped 4 bases, with 10 bases sitting between them. CDR1 and CDR2 (germline): SEHNR, FQNEAQ (reference sequence). The CDR3 is 13 amino acids.

Only a few counts were recorded for this clone. Other DNA sequences of this sample code for an identical CDR3. The chain carries TRBV5-1 and TRBJ1-1; 7 bases are shared with TRBD1. With V trimmed by 0 bases and J by 1 base, 0 bases remained unmatched. The CDR3 has 14 residues. Germline V gives CDR1 SGHRS, CDR2 YFSETQ. The CDR3 sequence: CASSLGTGNTEAFF. The CDR3 DNA reads TGCGCCAGCAGCTTGGGGACAGGGAACACTGAAGCTTTCTTT.

The chain couples TRBV4-3 to TRBJ2-7; possibly TRBD2 for D (6 bases). CDR3 size: 16 residues. Trimming shortened V by 4 bases and J by 2 bases, and 18 bases separated the two germline ends. Per germline, CDR1 LGHNA and CDR2 YSLEER. CDR3 sequence: CASSLHFTGEPYEQYF. CDR3 coding DNA: TGCGCCAGCAGCCTGCATTTCACGGGAGAGCCCTACGAGCAGTACTTC.

This rearrangement joins TRBV11-3 to TRBJ2-5, with 11 bases fitting TRBD2. Trimming at V came to 5 bases and at J to 2 bases, leaving 10 bases not matched to a gene. In germline, CDR1 is SGHNT, CDR2 YENEEA. The CDR3 runs 17 residues. This CDR3 reads CASSLLKLAGEQETQYF. The CDR3 coding sequence is TGTGCCAGCAGCCTGCTAAAACTAGCGGGGGAACAAGAGACCCAGTACTTC.